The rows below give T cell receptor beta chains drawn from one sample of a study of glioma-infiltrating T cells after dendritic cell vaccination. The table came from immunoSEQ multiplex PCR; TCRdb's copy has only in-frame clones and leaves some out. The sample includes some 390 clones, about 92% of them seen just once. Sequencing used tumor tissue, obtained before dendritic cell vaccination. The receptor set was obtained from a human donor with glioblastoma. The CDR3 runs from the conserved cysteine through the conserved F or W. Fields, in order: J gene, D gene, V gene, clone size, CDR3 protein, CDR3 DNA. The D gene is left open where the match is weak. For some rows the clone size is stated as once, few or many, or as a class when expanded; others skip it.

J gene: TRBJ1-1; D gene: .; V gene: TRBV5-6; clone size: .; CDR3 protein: CASSLLLGGTEAFF; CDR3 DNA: TGTGCCAGCAGCTTGTTGCTAGGGGGAACTGAAGCTTTCTTT
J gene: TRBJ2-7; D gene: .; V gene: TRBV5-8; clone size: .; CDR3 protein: CASSLGGGQSYEQYF; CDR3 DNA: TGTGCCAGCAGCTTGGGGGGGGGCCAGTCCTACGAGCAGTACTTC
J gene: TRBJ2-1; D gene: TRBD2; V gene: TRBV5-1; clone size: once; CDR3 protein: CASSLGGGAFNEQFF; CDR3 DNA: TGCGCCAGCAGCTTGGGCGGGGGGGCCTTCAATGAGCAGTTCTTC
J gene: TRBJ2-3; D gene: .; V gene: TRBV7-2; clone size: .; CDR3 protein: CASSLPWTTDTQYF; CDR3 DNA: TGTGCCAGCAGCTTACCTTGGACTACAGATACGCAGTATTTT
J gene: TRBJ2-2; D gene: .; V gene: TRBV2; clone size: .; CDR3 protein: CASSEDRGANGELFF; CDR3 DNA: TGTGCCAGCAGTGAAGACCGGGGTGCGAACGGGGAGCTGTTTTTT
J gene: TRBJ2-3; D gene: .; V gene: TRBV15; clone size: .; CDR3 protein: CATSRELIGLTDTQYF; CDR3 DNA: TGTGCCACCAGCAGAGAATTGATCGGGTTGACAGATACGCAGTATTTT
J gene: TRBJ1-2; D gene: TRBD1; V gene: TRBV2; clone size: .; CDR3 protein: CASSRDRVTSYGYTF; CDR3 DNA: TGTGCCAGCAGTCGGGACAGGGTAACCAGTTATGGCTACACCTTC
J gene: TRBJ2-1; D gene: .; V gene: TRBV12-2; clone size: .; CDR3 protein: CASRLASSSYNEQFF; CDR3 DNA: TGTGCAAGTCGCTTGGCTAGCTCCTCCTACAATGAGCAGTTCTTC
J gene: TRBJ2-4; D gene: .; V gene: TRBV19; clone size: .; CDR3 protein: CASRGSKNIQYF; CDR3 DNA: TGTGCTAGCCGGGGATCCAAAAACATTCAGTACTTC
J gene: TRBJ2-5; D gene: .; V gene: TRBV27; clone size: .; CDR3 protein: CASSPLGQEETQYF; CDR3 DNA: TGTGCCAGCAGTCCGCTCGGACAAGAAGAGACCCAGTACTTC
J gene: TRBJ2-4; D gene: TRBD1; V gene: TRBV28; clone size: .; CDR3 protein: CASSPKTGKGAKNIQYF; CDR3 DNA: TGTGCCAGCAGTCCAAAGACAGGGAAAGGTGCCAAAAACATTCAGTACTTC
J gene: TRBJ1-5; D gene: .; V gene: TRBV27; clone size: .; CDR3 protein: CASSPSDGVGYQPQHF; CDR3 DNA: TGTGCCAGCAGTCCCTCCGACGGGGTTGGTTACCAGCCCCAGCATTTT
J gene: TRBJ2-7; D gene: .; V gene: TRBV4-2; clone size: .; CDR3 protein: CASSQDFISRYEQYF; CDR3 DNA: TGTGCCAGCAGCCAAGATTTTATCTCGCGGTACGAGCAGTACTTC
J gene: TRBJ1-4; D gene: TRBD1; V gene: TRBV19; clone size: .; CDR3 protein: CATSGTGLEKLFF; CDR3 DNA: TGTGCCACCTCCGGGACAGGGTTGGAAAAACTGTTTTTT
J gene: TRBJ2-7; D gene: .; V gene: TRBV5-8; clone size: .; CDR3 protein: CASSLFEQYF; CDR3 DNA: TGTGCCAGCAGCTTGTTCGAGCAGTACTTC
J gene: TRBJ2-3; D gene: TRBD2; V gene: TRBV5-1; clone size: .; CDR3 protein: CASSLAWLAGGRSTQYF; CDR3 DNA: TGCGCCAGCAGCTTGGCCTGGCTAGCGGGGGGCCGTTCCACGCAGTATTTT
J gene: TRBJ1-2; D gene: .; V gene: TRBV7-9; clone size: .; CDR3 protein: CASSEFTYSGKTYGYTF; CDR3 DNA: TGTGCCAGCAGCGAGTTTACATACAGTGGAAAGACCTATGGCTACACCTTC
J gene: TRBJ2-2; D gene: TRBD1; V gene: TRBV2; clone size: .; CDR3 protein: CASRAGTGMVGELFF; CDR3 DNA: TGTGCCAGCAGGGCCGGGACAGGGATGGTCGGGGAGCTGTTTTTT
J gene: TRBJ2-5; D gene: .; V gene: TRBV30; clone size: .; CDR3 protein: CAWSVPETQYF; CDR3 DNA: TGTGCCTGGAGTGTTCCGGAGACCCAGTACTTC
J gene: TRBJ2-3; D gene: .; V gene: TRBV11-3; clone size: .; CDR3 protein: CASSLVAGTDTQYF; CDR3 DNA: TGTGCCAGCAGCTTAGTAGCGGGCACAGATACGCAGTATTTT
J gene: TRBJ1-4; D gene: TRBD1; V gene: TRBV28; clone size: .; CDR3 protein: CASSSPRQGGAEKLFF; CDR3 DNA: TGTGCCAGCAGTTCCCCACGACAGGGGGGCGCTGAAAAACTGTTTTTT
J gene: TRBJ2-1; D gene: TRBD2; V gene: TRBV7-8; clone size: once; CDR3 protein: CASLGGGANNEQFF; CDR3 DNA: TGTGCCAGCCTCGGCGGGGGGGCCAACAATGAGCAGTTCTTC
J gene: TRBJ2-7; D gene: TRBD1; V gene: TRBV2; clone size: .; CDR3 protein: CASSEGQLRVYEQYF; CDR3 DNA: TGTGCCAGCAGTGAGGGACAGCTAAGAGTCTACGAGCAGTACTTC
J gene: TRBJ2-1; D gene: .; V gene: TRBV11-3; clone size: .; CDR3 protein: CASSLDTGEVNEQFF; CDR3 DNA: TGTGCCAGCAGCTTAGATACAGGGGAGGTCAATGAGCAGTTCTTC
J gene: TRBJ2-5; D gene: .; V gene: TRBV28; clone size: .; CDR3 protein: CASRDNRWGTQYF; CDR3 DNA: TGTGCCAGCAGGGACAACCGATGGGGGACCCAGTACTTC
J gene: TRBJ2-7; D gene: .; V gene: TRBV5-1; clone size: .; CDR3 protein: CASSLAVSYEQYF; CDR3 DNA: TGCGCCAGCAGCTTAGCGGTCTCCTACGAGCAGTACTTC
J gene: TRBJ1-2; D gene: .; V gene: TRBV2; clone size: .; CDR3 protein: CASRLGGENYGYTF; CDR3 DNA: TGTGCCAGCAGACTAGGGGGGGAGAACTATGGCTACACCTTC
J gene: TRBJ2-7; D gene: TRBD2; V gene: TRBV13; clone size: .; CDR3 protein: CASSLGRGAYEQYF; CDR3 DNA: TGTGCCAGCAGCTTGGGGCGGGGGGCCTACGAGCAGTACTTC
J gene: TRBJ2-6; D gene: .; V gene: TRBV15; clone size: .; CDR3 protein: CATGADSSGANVLTF; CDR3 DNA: TGTGCCACCGGTGCAGACAGCTCTGGGGCCAACGTCCTGACTTTC
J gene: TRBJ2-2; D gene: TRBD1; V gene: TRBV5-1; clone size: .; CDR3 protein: CASSTMTGAGELFF; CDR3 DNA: TGCGCCAGCAGCACAATGACAGGGGCCGGGGAGCTGTTTTTT
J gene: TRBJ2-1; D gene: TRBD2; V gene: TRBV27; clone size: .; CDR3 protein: CASSTSGTTSYNEQFF; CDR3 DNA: TGTGCCAGCAGTACATCCGGGACTACCTCCTACAATGAGCAGTTCTTC
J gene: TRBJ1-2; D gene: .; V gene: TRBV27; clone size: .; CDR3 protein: CASSLSENSYGYTF; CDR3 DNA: TGTGCCAGCAGTTTATCCGAAAATAGTTATGGCTACACCTTC
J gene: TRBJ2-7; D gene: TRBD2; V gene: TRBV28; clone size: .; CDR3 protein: CASSPSLGGGLREQYF; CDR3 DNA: TGTGCCAGCAGCCCCAGTTTGGGGGGGGGACTCCGCGAGCAGTACTTC
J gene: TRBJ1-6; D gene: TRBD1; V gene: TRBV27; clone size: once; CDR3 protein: CASKGAHNSPLHF; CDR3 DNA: TGTGCCAGCAAGGGGGCCCATAATTCACCCCTCCACTTT
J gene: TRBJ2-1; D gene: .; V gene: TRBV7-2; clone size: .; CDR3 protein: CASSLGLYSSYNEQFF; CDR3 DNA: TGTGCCAGCAGCTTGGGCCTTTACTCTTCCTACAATGAGCAGTTCTTC
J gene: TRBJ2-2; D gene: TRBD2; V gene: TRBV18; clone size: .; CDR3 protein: CASSPTIPGLGTPGELFF; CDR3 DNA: TGTGCCAGCTCACCGACAATACCGGGACTAGGAACTCCCGGGGAGCTGTTTTTT
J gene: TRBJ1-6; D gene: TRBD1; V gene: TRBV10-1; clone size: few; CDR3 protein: CASTGQIGSPLHF; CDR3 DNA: TGCGCCAGCACGGGACAGATTGGATCACCCCTCCACTTT
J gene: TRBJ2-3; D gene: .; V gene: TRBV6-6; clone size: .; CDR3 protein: CASSSLRGASTDTQYF; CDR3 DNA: TGTGCCAGCAGTTCCCTCCGGGGGGCTAGCACAGATACGCAGTATTTT
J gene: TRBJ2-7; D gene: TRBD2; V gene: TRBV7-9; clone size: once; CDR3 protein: CASRSSGESYEQYF; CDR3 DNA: TGTGCCAGCAGGTCTAGCGGGGAGTCCTACGAGCAGTACTTC
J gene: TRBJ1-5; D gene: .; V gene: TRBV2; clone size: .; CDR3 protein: CASSDNYQPQHF; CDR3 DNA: TGTGCCAGCAGTGATAATTATCAGCCCCAGCATTTT
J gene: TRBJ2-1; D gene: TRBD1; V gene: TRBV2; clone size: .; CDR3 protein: CASSVGQGAYNEQFF; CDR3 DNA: TGTGCCAGCAGTGTTGGGCAGGGGGCCTACAATGAGCAGTTCTTC
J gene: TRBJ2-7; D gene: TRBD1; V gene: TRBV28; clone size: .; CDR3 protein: CASSSSGTGGDEQYF; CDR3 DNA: TGTGCCAGCAGTTCCTCCGGGACAGGGGGCGACGAGCAGTACTTC
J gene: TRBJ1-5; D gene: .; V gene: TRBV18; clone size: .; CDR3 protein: CASLRQLDEPQHF; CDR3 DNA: TGTGCCAGCTTGAGACAGTTAGATGAGCCCCAGCATTTT
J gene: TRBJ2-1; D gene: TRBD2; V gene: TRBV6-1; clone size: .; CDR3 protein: CASSEAGGASNEQFF; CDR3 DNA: TGTGCCAGCAGTGAAGCCGGGGGGGCCTCCAATGAGCAGTTCTTC
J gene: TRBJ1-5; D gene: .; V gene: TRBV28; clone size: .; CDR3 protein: CASHLGGAMQPQHF; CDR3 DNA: TGTGCCAGCCACCTTGGGGGGGCGATGCAGCCCCAGCATTTT
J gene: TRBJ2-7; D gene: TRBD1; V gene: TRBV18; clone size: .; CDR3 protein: CASSPGQGAGGTYEQYF; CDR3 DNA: TGTGCCAGCTCCCCCGGACAGGGGGCGGGTGGGACCTACGAGCAGTACTTC
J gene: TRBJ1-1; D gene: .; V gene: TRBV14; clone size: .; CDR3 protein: CASSQGPGVGKNTEAFF; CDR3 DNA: TGTGCCAGCAGCCAAGGTCCGGGGGTGGGGAAGAACACTGAAGCTTTCTTT
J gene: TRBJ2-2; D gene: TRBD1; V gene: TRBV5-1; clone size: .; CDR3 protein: CASSRGQGLTGELFF; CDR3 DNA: TGCGCCAGCAGCCGAGGACAGGGGTTAACCGGGGAGCTGTTTTTT
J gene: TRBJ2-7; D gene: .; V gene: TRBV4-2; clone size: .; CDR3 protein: CASSQDQDPEEQYF; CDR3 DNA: TGTGCCAGCAGCCAAGACCAAGACCCGGAGGAGCAGTACTTC
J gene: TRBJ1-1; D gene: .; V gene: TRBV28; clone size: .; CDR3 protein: CASSSPAGGLAEAFF; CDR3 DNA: TGTGCCAGCAGTTCTCCTGCCGGGGGTCTCGCTGAAGCTTTCTTT